These 25 T cell receptor beta chains were all obtained from the same sample, sequenced in a study of T cell responses to AZD1222 COVID-19 vaccine. The protocol was immunoSEQ multiplex PCR, while the TCRdb copy is restricted to in-frame clones and leaves out a portion. The sample has 180,000 or so clones; over 90% are singletons. Sequenced here: peripheral blood, sampled 28 days after the second AZD1222 dose. All receptors come from an adult who received the AZD1222 COVID-19 vaccine.

The J gene is TRBJ1-3, the V gene TRBV2, with D perhaps matching TRBD1 (6 bases). Trimming took off 1 base at V and 0 bases at J, with 7 bases between the two ends. The germline gives CDR1 SNHLY, CDR2 FYNNEI. This CDR3 contains 15 residues. CDR3 sequence reads: CASSEGDISGNTIYF. CDR3 DNA: TGTGCCAGCAGTGAAGGGGACATCTCTGGAAACACCATATATTTT.

Remarks on this clone: The germline gene is not matched at one end of the junction; a read error may be the cause. The chain has TRBV2 and TRBJ1-6; 10 bases are shared with TRBD1. There are 14 residues in the CDR3. The V gene's germline CDR1 is SNHLY and CDR2 FYNNEI. CDR3 region: CASSEGQGGSPLHF. The CDR3 DNA reads as TGTGCCAGCAGCGAAGGACAGGGGGGTTCACCCCTCCACTTT.

V is TRBV5-1 and J is TRBJ1-1; unclear D gene. The CDR3 spans 13 residues. Trimming shortened V by 0 bases and J by 1 base, and 4 bases separated the two germline ends. Germline V gene lookup returns CDR1 SGHRS and CDR2 YFSETQ. The CDR3 nucleotides are TGCGCCAGCAGCTTGGGGAAGAACACTGAAGCTTTCTTT. Amino acids: CASSLGKNTEAFF.

The chain couples TRBV2 to TRBJ1-6, with D maybe TRBD1 (5 bases). The CDR3 has 15 amino acids. V was pared by 0 bases and J by 7 bases, with 10 bases between. CDR1 is SNHLY and CDR2 is FYNNEI in the germline V gene. The CDR3 loop reads CASSEASGVNSPLHF. In DNA form, the CDR3 reads TGTGCCAGCAGTGAAGCATCGGGGGTCAATTCACCCCTCCACTTT. The whole variable domain, remainder taken from reference TRBV2 and TRBJ1-6, is EPEVTQTPSHQVTQMGQEVILRCVPISNHLYFYWYRQILGQKVEFLVSFYNNEISEKSEIFDDQFSVERPDGSNFTLKIRSTKLEDSAMYFCASSEASGVNSPLHFGNGTRLTVT.

The chain is built from TRBV30 and TRBJ1-6, with 8 bases matching TRBD1. The length of the CDR3 is 14 residues. Trimming removed 0 bases from V and 5 bases from J; junction bases left unmatched: 0. Germline V gene data show CDR1 as GTSNPN and CDR2 as SVGIG (reference sequence). This CDR3 reads CAWSVGQDNSPLHF. CDR3 nucleotide sequence: TGTGCCTGGAGTGTGGGACAGGATAATTCACCCCTCCACTTT.

The V call is TRBV5-1, the J call TRBJ2-7; perhaps TRBD1 as D (7 bases). Trimming took off 3 bases at V and 0 bases at J, with 10 bases between the two ends. Germline-derived CDR1 and CDR2 are SGHRS and YFSETQ. This CDR3 spans 14 amino acids. Here the CDR3 reads CASSSGDSSYEQYF. The CDR3 DNA is TGCGCCAGCAGCTCGGGGGACAGCTCCTACGAGCAGTACTTC.

The CDR3 spells CAWRVGQGIGYTF. CDR3 coding DNA: TGTGCCTGGAGAGTGGGACAGGGCATTGGCTACACCTTC. This chain uses TRBV30 with TRBJ1-2; 9 nucleotides line up with TRBD1. Germline V CDR1 and CDR2: GTSNPN, SVGIG (reference sequence). The CDR3 has 13 residues. V lost 3 bases and J lost 7; bases outside the gene matches: 6.

This clone was found a few times. This chain joins TRBV19 and TRBJ2-5; weak D call: TRBD2 (6 bases). The CDR3 totals 15 residues. V gave up 4 bases and J gave up 9 bases, with 21 bases separating them. CDR1 is LNHDA and CDR2 is SQIVND in the germline V gene (reference sequence). The CDR3 DNA reads as TGTGCCAGTAGTACCTCCGGGAGCTCGGCTTGGGCCCAGTACTTC. It is translated as CASSTSGSSAWAQYF.

This clone was recorded once. The rearrangement joins TRBV5-1 to TRBJ2-2, with 8 bases that match TRBD2. Trimming at V came to 4 bases and at J to 6 bases, leaving 8 bases not matched to a gene. The germline V gene encodes CDR1 SGHRS and CDR2 YFSETQ. The CDR3 is 15 amino acids. The CDR3 is CASSQTSGAAGELFF. CDR3 coding DNA: TGCGCCAGCAGCCAAACTAGCGGAGCAGCCGGGGAGCTGTTTTTT.

The V and J genes are TRBV19 and TRBJ2-3; D is possibly TRBD1 (6 bases). The CDR3 is 18 amino acids. V was clipped by 1 base and J by 0 bases, with 17 bases between them. Germline lookup yields CDR1 LNHDA and CDR2 SQIVND (reference sequence). CDR3 DNA sequence: TGTGCCAGTAGTATAGCGGACAGCTCCTCCGCTAGCACAGATACGCAGTATTTT. Translation: CASSIADSSSASTDTQYF.

V gene TRBV5-1 combines with J gene TRBJ1-4; D might be TRBD1 (5 bases). Germline V gene data show CDR1 as SGHRS and CDR2 as YFSETQ. This CDR3 has 15 amino acids. V was trimmed by 3 bases and J by 0 bases, leaving 9 bases between them. The CDR3 loop is CASSWVTATNEKLFF. CDR3 DNA: TGCGCCAGCAGCTGGGTGACAGCAACTAATGAAAAACTGTTTTTT.

The chain combines TRBV27 with TRBJ2-2, with TRBD1 identical over 8 bases. Trimming cost V 5 bases and J 3 bases; bases outside gene matches: 5. CDR3 length: 15 residues. Per germline, CDR1 MNHEY and CDR2 SMNVEV (reference sequence). This CDR3 reads CASSDRGTDTGELFF. The CDR3 region has the DNA TGTGCCAGCAGTGACAGGGGCACGGACACCGGGGAGCTGTTTTTT.

V usage is TRBV28 and J usage is TRBJ1-5; D is ambiguous. The CDR3 length is 13 residues. The germline V gene has CDR1 MDHEN and CDR2 SYDVKM. Trimming removed 8 bases at V and 2 bases at J, with 10 bases between. The CDR3 sequence is CASQRFGNQPQHF. CDR3 DNA: TGTGCCAGCCAAAGGTTCGGCAATCAGCCCCAGCATTTT.

The chain recombines TRBV28 with TRBJ2-7; 14 nucleotides match TRBD2. Germline CDR1 is MDHEN and CDR2 is SYDVKM. Unmatched junction bases numbered 8, after V lost 4 bases and J lost 3 bases. This CDR3 is 17 amino acids long. CDR3 protein: CASSSSTGTSGSYEQYF. The CDR3 bases are TGTGCCAGCAGTTCCTCTACCGGGACTAGCGGGAGCTACGAGCAGTACTTC.

The chain uses TRBV4-2 and TRBJ1-2, with 7 nucleotides matching TRBD1. Germline values: CDR1 LGHNA, CDR2 YNFKEQ. After removal of 3 bases from V and 5 bases from J, the junction contained 12 bases not matched to a gene. The CDR3 contains 16 residues. The CDR3 loop reads CASSQEGTAGGYGYTF. For the CDR3, the DNA is TGTGCCAGCAGCCAGGAGGGGACAGCCGGGGGGTATGGCTACACCTTC.

This clone was observed once. The chain is built from TRBV7-9 and TRBJ1-6; D uncertain. The CDR3 runs to 14 residues. V was shortened by 4 bases and J by 7 bases, with 11 bases between the two germline ends. The germline CDR1 and CDR2 sequences are SEHNR and FQNEAQ (reference sequence). The CDR3 sequence: CASSWRTENSPLHF. Here the CDR3 DNA reads TGTGCCAGCAGCTGGAGGACTGAGAATTCACCCCTCCACTTT.

The chain is built from TRBV4-1 and TRBJ2-5; 7 nucleotides align to TRBD1. This CDR3 contains 15 residues. J was trimmed by 5 bases and V by 3 bases; bases with no gene match: 9. The germline gives CDR1 MGHRA, CDR2 YSYEKL. CDR3 sequence (DNA): TGCGCCAGCAGCCACTCAGGGGGTATCGGGGAGACCCAGTACTTC. Translation: CASSHSGGIGETQYF.

V is TRBV5-8 and J is TRBJ2-7, with D possibly being TRBD1 or TRBD2 (5 bases each). The germline V and J ends were trimmed by 0 bases and 5 bases, with 21 bases remaining between them. Germline CDR1 reads SGHTS; CDR2 reads YDEGEE. The CDR3 totals 17 residues. The chain's CDR3 is CASSLAVGGQGVNEQYF. Written as DNA, the CDR3 is TGTGCCAGCAGCTTGGCTGTTGGCGGCCAGGGAGTCAACGAGCAGTACTTC.

The chain carries TRBV11-2 and TRBJ2-1; weak D call: TRBD2 (7 bases). Germline V gene lookup returns CDR1 SGHAT and CDR2 FQNNGV. The V end was cut by 7 bases, the J end by 5 bases, with 30 bases between. The CDR3 length is 19 residues. Here the CDR3 reads CASTAGHILVRTGNNEQFF. CDR3 in DNA: TGTGCCAGCACAGCGGGACATATTTTAGTTCGGACTGGGAACAATGAGCAGTTCTTC.

The V call is TRBV5-1, the J call TRBJ2-7; TRBD1 matches 8 bases. Germline trimming cut 4 bases from V and 5 bases from J; bases unmatched to any gene: 11. The CDR3 is made up of 15 amino acids. CDR1 is SGHRS and CDR2 is YFSETQ in the germline V gene. CDR3 amino acids: CASSPPGQGGNEQYF. The CDR3 nucleotides read TGCGCCAGCAGCCCCCCCGGACAGGGAGGCAACGAGCAGTACTTC.

The chain carries TRBV6-5 and TRBJ1-2; D is ambiguous. V lost 1 base, J lost 4 bases, and 7 bases lay in between. The CDR3 is 13 amino acids. Germline V gene lookup returns CDR1 MNHEY and CDR2 SVGAGI. CDR3 region: CASSYYVLYGYTF. CDR3 in DNA: TGTGCCAGCAGTTACTACGTTCTCTATGGCTACACCTTC.

This chain joins TRBV5-8 and TRBJ1-5; D not resolved. CDR1 and CDR2 (germline): SGHTS, YDEGEE. Trimming cost V 0 bases and J 1 base, with 8 bases left between them. The CDR3 is 15 amino acids. CDR3 DNA: TGTGCCAGCAGCTTGGAGGGTAACAGCAATCAGCCCCAGCATTTT. It translates to CASSLEGNSNQPQHF.

This chain joins TRBV2 and TRBJ2-7, with 8 bases lining up with TRBD2. CDR3 length equals 16 residues. The germline V gene has CDR1 SNHLY and CDR2 FYNNEI. Germline trimming cut 6 bases from V and 3 bases from J; bases unmatched to any gene: 13. The CDR3 sequence: CASRVQALLAVYEQYF. CDR3 DNA: TGTGCCAGCAGGGTACAAGCGTTACTAGCGGTCTACGAGCAGTACTTC. Filled out from reference TRBV2 and TRBJ2-7, the complete variable domain reads EPEVTQTPSHQVTQMGQEVILRCVPISNHLYFYWYRQILGQKVEFLVSFYNNEISEKSEIFDDQFSVERPDGSNFTLKIRSTKLEDSAMYFCASRVQALLAVYEQYFGPGTRLTVT.

The chain has TRBV5-1 and TRBJ1-5; D not certain. Germline assignment: CDR1 SGHRS and CDR2 YFSETQ. CDR3 length: 15 amino acids. The V end lost 0 bases, the J end lost 4 bases, and 11 bases lay between the germline ends. As DNA, the CDR3 is TGCGCCAGCAGCTTGGGAGACGGTAATAATCAGCCCCAGCATTTT. Amino acids: CASSLGDGNNQPQHF.

This clone was observed a handful of times. The J gene is TRBJ2-7, the V gene TRBV7-8; D is unclear. Trimming removed 5 bases at V and 5 bases at J, with 7 bases between. Looked up from germline, CDR1 is SGHVS and CDR2 is FQNEAQ. The CDR3 spans 11 residues. CDR3 nucleotides: TGTGCCAGCAGCCCGAGGCACGAGCAGTACTTC. This encodes CASSPRHEQYF.